The 12 T cell receptor beta chains below come from one sample, sequenced in a study of Ad26.COV2.S vaccination and SARS-CoV-2 variants. The treatment here: roughly 20 received Ad26.COV2.S at low or high dose, single or two shots; a few received placebo; per-sample allocation not given. Repertoires come from day 63 after the first vaccine or placebo injection. Libraries were prepared by immunoSEQ multiplex PCR; TCRdb keeps only in-frame clonotypes and omits some of them. Of about 320,000 clones detected, about 85% appear once; the ten largest clones hold around 2%. The sequencing here drew on peripheral blood, taken in a trial of Ad26.COV2.S vaccine versus placebo. The receptors originated from a person between 18 and 65 years old who received the Ad26.COV2.S COVID-19 vaccine or a placebo.

The chain carries TRBV6-5 and TRBJ1-1, with no clear D. Germline CDR1 MNHEY, CDR2 SVGAGI. The V end was cut by 8 bases, the J end by 3 bases, with 13 bases between. The CDR3 runs to 13 residues. CDR3 in amino acids: CASSRTRDTEAFF. DNA for the CDR3: TGTGCCAGCTCCAGAACCCGTGACACTGAAGCTTTCTTT.

The gene calls are TRBV7-9 and TRBJ1-2; 7 nucleotides match TRBD1. This CDR3 is 15 amino acids long. Trimming cost V 5 bases and J 8 bases; bases outside gene matches: 14. CDR1 SEHNR and CDR2 FQNEAQ come from the germline V gene (reference sequence). In DNA form, the CDR3 reads TGTGCCAGCAGCGAACCGGGACAGAGGTTGAAAGGCTACACCTTC. This translates into CASSEPGQRLKGYTF.

The chain has TRBV6-5 and TRBJ1-5; a weak D match, TRBD1 (5 bases). Germline assignment: CDR1 MNHEY and CDR2 SVGAGI. The CDR3 totals 15 residues. Trimming cost V 3 bases and J 3 bases, with 12 bases left between them. The CDR3 DNA reads as TGTGCCAGCAGTTATTTACCAGGGCCCAATCAGCCCCAGCATTTT. Translated, it gives CASSYLPGPNQPQHF.

The chain recombines TRBV2 with TRBJ1-4, with 9 bases lining up with TRBD1. The J segment lost 7 bases and the V segment lost 3 bases, leaving 6 bases of the junction unmatched. From germline, CDR1 is SNHLY and CDR2 FYNNEI. The CDR3 has 15 amino acids. The CDR3 DNA is TGTGCCAGCAGTGATACCGGGACAGGGTCTGAAAAACTGTTTTTT. Translating it yields CASSDTGTGSEKLFF.

The chain has TRBV6-5 and TRBJ2-4, with TRBD1 matching 8 bases. The trim removed 2 bases at V and 7 bases at J, leaving 7 bases unmatched. The V gene's germline CDR1 is MNHEY and CDR2 SVGAGI. The CDR3 extends over 15 amino acids. The DNA of the CDR3 is TGTGCCAGCAGTTACGGCAGGGGGCGACCCAACATTCAGTACTTC. Translation gives CASSYGRGRPNIQYF.

V usage is TRBV25-1 and J usage is TRBJ1-4, with TRBD1 identical over 7 bases. With 4 bases clipped from V and 7 bases from J, the junction kept 6 bases outside the gene matches. The CDR3 contains 14 residues. Germline V gene lookup returns CDR1 MGHDK and CDR2 SYGVNS. The CDR3 DNA sequence: TGTGCCAGCAGTGTTGACAGGGAACGTGAAAAACTGTTTTTT. This encodes CASSVDREREKLFF.

This clone was counted a single time. V usage is TRBV24-1 and J usage is TRBJ2-1, with 7 bases lining up with TRBD1. CDR1 is KGHDR and CDR2 is SFDVKD in the germline V gene. The length of the CDR3 is 15 residues. The V gene end was trimmed by 2 bases and the J gene end by 7 bases; junction bases not matched to a gene: 7. CDR3 bases: TGTGCCACCAGTGATTACCCCTACAGGGGTAATGAGCAGTTCTTC. Its protein is CATSDYPYRGNEQFF.

The chain carries TRBV9 and TRBJ2-6, with D perhaps matching TRBD1 (5 bases). The CDR3 is made up of 18 amino acids. In germline, CDR1 is SGDLS, CDR2 YYNGEE. The ends were cut back, 0 bases at V and 0 bases at J, with 13 bases in the middle. CDR3 bases: TGTGCCAGCAGCGTAGCCAGGGAACTTGTCTCTGGGGCCAACGTCCTGACTTTC. Its translation: CASSVARELVSGANVLTF.

CDR3 nucleotides: TGTGCCAGCAGCTTTGACAGGGGTACTGGCTACACCTTC. Translation: CASSFDRGTGYTF. This chain links TRBV7-3 with TRBJ1-2, with 8 bases lining up with TRBD1. V gave up 3 bases and J gave up 7 bases; unmatched junction bases: 4. Per germline, CDR1 SGHTA and CDR2 FQGTGA. The CDR3 has 13 amino acids.

The chain couples TRBV6-1 to TRBJ2-6, with a tentative D call TRBD2 (6 bases). Germline CDR1 MNHNS, CDR2 SASEGT. CDR3 length equals 19 residues. V lost 2 bases and J lost 0, with 17 bases in between. The CDR3 spells CASSERTDMGLSGANVLTF. The CDR3 DNA follows: TGTGCCAGCAGTGAAAGGACGGACATGGGACTCTCTGGGGCCAACGTCCTGACTTTC.

The genes are TRBV13 and TRBJ2-2; D call uncertain. The CDR3 contains 15 residues. Per the germline V gene, CDR1 is PRHDT and CDR2 is FYEKMQ (reference sequence). V shed 5 bases and J shed 3 bases, with 13 bases lying between them. The DNA of the CDR3 is TGTGCCAGCAGCGTCTGGCCAGGAGACACCGGGGAGCTGTTTTTT. Protein product: CASSVWPGDTGELFF.

The chain carries TRBV3-1 (or the pseudogene TRBV3-2) and TRBJ2-1; 11 bases are shared with TRBD2. The CDR3 has 15 amino acids. The ends lost 4 bases at V and 2 bases at J; junction bases unmatched: 1. Germline V gene sequence: CDR1 LGHDT, CDR2 YNNKEL (reference sequence). The CDR3 region is CASSLSGGAYNEQFF. CDR3 sequence (DNA): TGTGCCAGCAGCCTTAGCGGGGGGGCCTACAATGAGCAGTTCTTC.